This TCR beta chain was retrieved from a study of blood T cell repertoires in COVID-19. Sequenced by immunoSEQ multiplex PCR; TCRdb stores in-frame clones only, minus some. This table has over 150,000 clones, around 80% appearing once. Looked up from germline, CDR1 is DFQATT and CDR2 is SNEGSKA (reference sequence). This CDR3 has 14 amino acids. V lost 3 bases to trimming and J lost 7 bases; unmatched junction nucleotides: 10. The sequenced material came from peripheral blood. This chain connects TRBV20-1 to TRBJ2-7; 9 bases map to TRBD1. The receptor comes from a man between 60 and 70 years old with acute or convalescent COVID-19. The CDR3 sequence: CSASGGQGKGEQYF. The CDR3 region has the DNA TGCAGTGCTAGTGGGGGACAGGGAAAAGGAGAGCAGTACTTC.